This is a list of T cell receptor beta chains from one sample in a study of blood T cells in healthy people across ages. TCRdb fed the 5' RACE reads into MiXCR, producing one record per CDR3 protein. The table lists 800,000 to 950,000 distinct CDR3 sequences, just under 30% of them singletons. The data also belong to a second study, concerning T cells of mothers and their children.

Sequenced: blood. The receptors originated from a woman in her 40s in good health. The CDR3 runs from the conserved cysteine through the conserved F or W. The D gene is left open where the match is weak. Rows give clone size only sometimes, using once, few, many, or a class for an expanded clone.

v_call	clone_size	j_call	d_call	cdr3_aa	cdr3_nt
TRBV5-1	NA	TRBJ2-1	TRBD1	CASSPYRDSQESEQFF	TGCGCCAGCAGCCCTTACCGGGACAGCCAGGAATCTGAGCAGTTCTTC
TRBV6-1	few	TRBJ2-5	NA	CASRNRGQETQYF	TGTGCCAGCCGCAACCGGGGTCAAGAGACCCAGTACTTC
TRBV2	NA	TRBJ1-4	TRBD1	CASTRDRLEKLFF	TGTGCCAGCACGAGGGACAGATTAGAAAAACTGTTTTTT
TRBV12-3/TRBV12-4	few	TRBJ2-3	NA	CASSARRGRTDTQYF	TGTGCCAGCAGTGCCCGGCGCGGCCGGACAGATACGCAGTATTTT
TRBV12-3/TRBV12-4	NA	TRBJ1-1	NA	CASSLMSLVGAFF	TGTGCCAGCAGTTTAATGTCCCTAGTAGGAGCTTTCTTT
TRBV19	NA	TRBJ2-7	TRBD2	CASSMVGLAGYEQYF	TGTGCCAGTAGTATGGTGGGACTAGCGGGTTACGAGCAGTACTTC
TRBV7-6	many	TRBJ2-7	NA	CASSPGTTDFYEQYF	TGTGCCAGCAGCCCTGGGACAACCGATTTCTACGAGCAGTACTTC
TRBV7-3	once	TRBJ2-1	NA	CASSLVPGDNEQFF	TGTGCCAGCAGCTTAGTACCCGGAGACAATGAGCAGTTCTTC
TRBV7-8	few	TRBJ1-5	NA	CASSPLGRDQPQHF	TGTGCCAGCAGCCCCCTTGGAAGAGATCAGCCCCAGCATTTT
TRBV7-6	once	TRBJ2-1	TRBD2	CASSFSLRAGGYNEQFF	TGTGCCAGCAGCTTCTCTCTTCGGGCGGGGGGTTACAATGAGCAGTTCTTC
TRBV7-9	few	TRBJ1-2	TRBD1	CASSLAGRDRDGYTF	TGTGCCAGCAGCTTAGCGGGTAGGGACAGGGATGGCTACACCTTC
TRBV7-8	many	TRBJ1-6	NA	CASSLPGSSPLHF	TGTGCCAGCAGCTTACCAGGGAGTTCACCCCTCCACTTT
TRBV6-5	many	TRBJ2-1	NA	CASSGQYNEQFF	TGTGCCAGCAGCGGACAGTACAATGAGCAGTTCTTC
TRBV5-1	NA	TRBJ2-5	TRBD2	CASSLAGTSGGLSREYF	TGCGCCAGCAGCTTGGCTGGGACTAGCGGGGGGTTATCTCGGGAGTACTTC